Shown below are 21 T cell receptor beta chains from a single sample sequenced in a study of blood T cells in healthy people across ages. A sample-barcoded 5' primer and a J-beta primer mix were used in a second PCR of about 7 to 12 cycles. TCRdb re-derived calls from the 5' RACE reads in MiXCR, one entry per CDR3 protein. The profile covers about 1 million distinct CDR3 sequences, with under 55% appearing a single time and under 20% taken by the ten largest. The sample taken for sequencing was blood. The receptors were gathered from a woman between 55 and 75 years old in good health.

This chain joins TRBV3-1 and TRBJ2-5, with a tentative D call TRBD2 (5 bases). CDR1 is LGHDT and CDR2 is YNNKEL in the germline V gene (reference sequence). The CDR3 has 14 amino acids. V gave up 3 bases and J gave up 11 bases, with 19 bases separating them. The CDR3 DNA is TGTGCCAGCAGCCACCCACTAGTGAGTATAGAGCAGTACTTC. This sequence encodes CASSHPLVSIEQYF.

This clonotype has a single count. The chain recombines TRBV6-1 with TRBJ2-1; 9 nucleotides match TRBD1. Germline V gene data show CDR1 as MNHNS and CDR2 as SASEGT. This CDR3 has 14 residues. J lost 6 bases, V lost 6 bases, and 6 bases had no gene match. The chain's CDR3 is CASSQRDRANEQFF. The CDR3 DNA reads TGTGCCAGCAGCCAGAGGGACAGGGCCAATGAGCAGTTCTTC.

The J gene is TRBJ2-3, the V gene TRBV12-3 or TRBV12-4, with D perhaps being TRBD1 or TRBD2 (5 bases each). CDR3 length: 15 amino acids. Trimming took 5 bases from V and 6 from J, leaving 18 bases between them. The CDR3 DNA is TGTGCCAGCAGTCGCTCCACCCTCGGGGCTGATACGCAGTATTTT. Amino acid sequence: CASSRSTLGADTQYF.

This chain joins TRBV20-1 and TRBJ1-2; 7 bases are a match to TRBD1. This CDR3 spans 13 amino acids. Per germline, CDR1 DFQATT and CDR2 SNEGSKA (reference sequence). J gave up 4 bases and V 6 bases, and 8 bases lay outside the gene matches. The CDR3 here is CSATPGGTYGYTF. CDR3 DNA sequence: TGCAGTGCGACCCCAGGGGGGACCTATGGCTACACCTTC.

A few counts support this clonotype. The CDR3 loop reads CASSVGGPHSDTQYF. The CDR3, as DNA: TGTGCCAGCAGCGTAGGTGGACCACACTCAGATACGCAGTATTTT. The chain links TRBV9 to TRBJ2-3; no clear D gene. The CDR3 totals 15 residues. The germline V gene has CDR1 SGDLS and CDR2 YYNGEE. Trimming removed 0 bases from V and 4 bases from J, with 12 bases in between.

The count of this clonotype is one. The V call is TRBV20-1, the J call TRBJ2-3; 8 positions agree with TRBD2. This CDR3 is built from 16 residues. Germline V gene data show CDR1 as DFQATT and CDR2 as SNEGSKA (reference sequence). V was pared by 0 bases and J by 5 bases, with 10 bases of the junction left unmatched. As DNA, the CDR3 is TGCAGTGCTAGAGAGCGAGCGGGAGCTAGAGGAGATACGCAGTATTTT. As protein: CSARERAGARGDTQYF.

This clonotype was seen a few times. The rearrangement uses TRBV27 and TRBJ1-2, with D maybe TRBD1 (6 bases). The V end lost 3 bases, the J end lost 2 bases, and 13 bases lay between the germline ends. The CDR3 is 15 amino acids. Germline V lookup: CDR1 MNHEY, CDR2 SMNVEV (reference sequence). In DNA, the CDR3 is TGTGCCAGCAGTTTTAGGGGGGGAGAAAACTATGGCTACACCTTC. It codes for CASSFRGGENYGYTF.

The CDR3 nucleotides read TGTGCCACCAGCAGGGGAGGGGAGTCGGATGAGCAGTTCTTC. Protein product: CATSRGGESDEQFF. The chain links TRBV15 to TRBJ2-1; 7 bases line up with TRBD2. Germline V gene data show CDR1 as LNHNV and CDR2 as YYDKDF (reference sequence). The length of the CDR3 is 14 residues. After removal of 3 bases from V and 8 bases from J, the junction contained 7 bases not matched to a gene.

This clonotype has more than one count but fewer than ten. The chain has TRBV25-1 and TRBJ2-7, with 9 bases fitting TRBD2. The CDR3 sequence is 16 residues long. Germline CDR1 reads MGHDK; CDR2 reads SYGVNS. J lost 3 bases, V lost 1 base, and 7 bases had no gene match. The CDR3 coding sequence is TGTGCCAGCAGTGAATTACCTAGCGGGGAACTCTACGAGCAGTACTTC. Protein sequence: CASSELPSGELYEQYF.

This chain connects TRBV29-1 to TRBJ2-4; 11 nucleotides agree with TRBD1. The J call is doubtful: the DNA matches TRBJ2-7 better. Germline-derived CDR1 and CDR2 are SQVTM and ANQGSEA. The CDR3 extends over 13 amino acids. The CDR3 region has the DNA TGCAACGGGCTCGGGACAGGGGGCTACGAGCAGTACTTC. The encoded protein is CNGLGTGGYEQYF.

Remarks on this clonotype: A read error may be the cause here, since a much bigger clone is one base away. The chain joins TRBV29-1 to TRBJ2-5; the D call may be TRBD1 or TRBD2 (6 bases each). This CDR3 comprises 13 residues. Germline CDR1 SQVTM, CDR2 ANQGSEA. V dropped 4 bases and J dropped 11 bases, with 20 bases sitting between them. The CDR3 region has the DNA TGCAGCGTTGTAAAGGGGGGCAGGGACAAGCAGTACTTC. Protein: CSVVKGGRDKQYF.

This clonotype was seen a handful of times. The rearrangement joins TRBV12-5 to TRBJ2-7; a weak D match, TRBD1 (5 bases). V was clipped by 8 bases and J by 0 bases, with 20 bases between them. The germline gives CDR1 LGHNT, CDR2 FRNRAP. The CDR3 runs 16 residues. This chain's CDR3 is CASPTQFRQSSYEQYF. The CDR3 bases are TGTGCTAGTCCCACCCAATTCAGACAGAGCTCCTACGAGCAGTACTTC.

The chain uses TRBV20-1 and TRBJ2-5, with 7 bases aligning to TRBD1. The V gene's germline CDR1 is DFQATT and CDR2 SNEGSKA (reference sequence). This CDR3 spans 15 amino acids. Germline trimming cut 3 bases from V and 2 bases from J; bases unmatched to any gene: 9. Here the CDR3 DNA reads TGCAGTGCTAGTGTACCCAGGGGGAATCAAGAGACCCAGTACTTC. Amino acids: CSASVPRGNQETQYF.

This clonotype was observed a handful of times. The chain has TRBV29-1 and TRBJ1-1, with 7 nucleotides matching TRBD1. Germline V gene sequence: CDR1 SQVTM, CDR2 ANQGSEA. V lost 6 bases, J lost 6 bases, and 10 bases stayed unmatched. The CDR3 has 13 amino acids. The CDR3 is CSVMLTGYAEAFF. The CDR3 bases are TGCAGCGTCATGTTGACAGGGTACGCTGAAGCTTTCTTT.

The CDR3 DNA follows: TGTGCCACCAGCAGAGAGTCTACAACTAATGAAAAACTGTTTTTT. Encoded protein: CATSRESTTNEKLFF. The chain has TRBV15 and TRBJ1-4; D gene unclear. Germline assignment: CDR1 LNHNV and CDR2 YYDKDF (reference sequence). The V end lost 0 bases, the J end lost 0 bases, and 5 bases lay between the germline ends. This CDR3 comprises 15 residues.

This clonotype was seen at least ten times. The rearrangement uses TRBV5-6 and TRBJ1-1, with D unclear. With 5 bases removed from V and 2 bases from J, the gap between germline ends came to 19 bases. The CDR3 runs to 16 residues. CDR1 SGHDT and CDR2 YYEEEE come from the germline V gene. The CDR3 protein is CASSYGLTSGNTEAFF. In DNA, the CDR3 is TGTGCCAGCAGTTATGGTCTGACCTCAGGAAACACTGAAGCTTTCTTT.

The chain couples TRBV28 to TRBJ2-7; the D gene is possibly TRBD1 (5 bases). CDR1 is MDHEN, CDR2 SYDVKM, per germline. Trimming took 3 bases from V and 2 from J, leaving 14 bases between them. CDR3 size: 15 residues. The CDR3, as DNA: TGTGCCAGCAGTTTTTTAGGGGAAGGGGCCTACGAGCAGTACTTC. Protein product: CASSFLGEGAYEQYF.

CDR3 protein: CSARTSGHAYNEQYF. CDR3 bases: TGCAGTGCCAGGACTAGCGGACATGCCTACAATGAGCAGTACTTC. The chain links TRBV20-1 to TRBJ2-1; 10 bases agree with TRBD2. The closer fit of TRBJ2-7 to the DNA end suggests the J call may be wrong. Germline loops: CDR1 DFQATT, CDR2 SNEGSKA (reference sequence). CDR3 length: 15 residues.

This clonotype has a handful of counts. The chain employs TRBV20-1 and TRBJ2-7; 15 nucleotides match TRBD2. The CDR3 spans 14 residues. Germline values: CDR1 DFQATT, CDR2 SNEGSKA (reference sequence). V lost 6 bases and J lost 4; bases outside the gene matches: 4. The CDR3 region is CSAQGLAGGYEQYF. The CDR3 DNA sequence: TGCAGTGCCCAGGGACTAGCGGGAGGATACGAGCAGTACTTC.

This clonotype appeared a few times. V gene TRBV6-5 combines with J gene TRBJ1-4; 7 bases map to TRBD1. The J segment lost 8 bases and the V segment lost 0 bases, leaving 3 bases of the junction unmatched. The CDR3 contains 14 residues. The germline V gene has CDR1 MNHEY and CDR2 SVGAGI. The CDR3 region is CASSYSSRGEKLFF. The CDR3 coding sequence is TGTGCCAGCAGTTACTCTAGCAGGGGGGAAAAACTGTTTTTT.

The CDR3 loop reads CASTIRQGTYNSPLHF. The CDR3 nucleotides are TGTGCCAGCACCATCCGACAGGGGACCTATAATTCACCCCTCCACTTT. This rearrangement joins TRBV3-1 to TRBJ1-6; 8 nucleotides match TRBD1. CDR1 is LGHDT, CDR2 YNNKEL, per germline (reference sequence). The length of the CDR3 is 16 residues. The trim removed 7 bases at V and 2 bases at J, leaving 7 bases unmatched.